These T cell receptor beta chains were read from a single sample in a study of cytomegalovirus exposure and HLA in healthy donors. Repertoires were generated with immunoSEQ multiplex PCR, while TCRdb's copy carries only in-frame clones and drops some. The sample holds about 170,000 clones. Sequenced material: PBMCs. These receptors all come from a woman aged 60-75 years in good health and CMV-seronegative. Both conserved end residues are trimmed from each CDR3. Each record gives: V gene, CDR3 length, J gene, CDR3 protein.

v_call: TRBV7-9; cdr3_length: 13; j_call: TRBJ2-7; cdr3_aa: ASSWTSGDTYEQY
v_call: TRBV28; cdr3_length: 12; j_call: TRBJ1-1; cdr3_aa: ASGAREANTEAF
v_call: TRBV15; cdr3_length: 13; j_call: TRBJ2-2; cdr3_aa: ATSRDRGRTGELF
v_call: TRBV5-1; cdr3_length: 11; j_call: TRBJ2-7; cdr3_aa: ASRREILYEQY
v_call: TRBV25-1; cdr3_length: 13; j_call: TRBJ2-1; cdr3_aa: ASSAGSSSYNEQF
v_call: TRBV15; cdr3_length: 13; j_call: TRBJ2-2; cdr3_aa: ATSLDRQYTGELF
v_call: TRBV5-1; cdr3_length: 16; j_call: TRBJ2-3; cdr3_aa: ASSLGPGKGVGTDTQY
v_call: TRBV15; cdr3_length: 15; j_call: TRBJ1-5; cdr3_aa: ATSRDGPPYSNQPQH
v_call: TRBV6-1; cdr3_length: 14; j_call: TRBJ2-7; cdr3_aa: ASSEGGGPGSYEQY
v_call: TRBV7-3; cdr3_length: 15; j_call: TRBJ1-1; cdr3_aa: ASSQRGGSGMNTEAF